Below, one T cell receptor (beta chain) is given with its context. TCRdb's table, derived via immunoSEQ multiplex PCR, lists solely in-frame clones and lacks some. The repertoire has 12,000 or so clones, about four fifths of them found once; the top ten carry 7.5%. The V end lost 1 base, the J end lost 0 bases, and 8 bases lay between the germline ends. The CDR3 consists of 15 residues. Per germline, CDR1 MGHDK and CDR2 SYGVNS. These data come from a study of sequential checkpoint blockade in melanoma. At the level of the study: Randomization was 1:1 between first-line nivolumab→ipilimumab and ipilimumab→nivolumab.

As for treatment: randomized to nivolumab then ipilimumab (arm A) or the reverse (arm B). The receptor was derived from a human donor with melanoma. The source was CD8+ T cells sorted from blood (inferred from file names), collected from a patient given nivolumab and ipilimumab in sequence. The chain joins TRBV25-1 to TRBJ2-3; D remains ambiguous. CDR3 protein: CASSEFGSSTDTQYF. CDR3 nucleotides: TGTGCCAGCAGTGAATTCGGGTCTAGCACAGATACGCAGTATTTT.